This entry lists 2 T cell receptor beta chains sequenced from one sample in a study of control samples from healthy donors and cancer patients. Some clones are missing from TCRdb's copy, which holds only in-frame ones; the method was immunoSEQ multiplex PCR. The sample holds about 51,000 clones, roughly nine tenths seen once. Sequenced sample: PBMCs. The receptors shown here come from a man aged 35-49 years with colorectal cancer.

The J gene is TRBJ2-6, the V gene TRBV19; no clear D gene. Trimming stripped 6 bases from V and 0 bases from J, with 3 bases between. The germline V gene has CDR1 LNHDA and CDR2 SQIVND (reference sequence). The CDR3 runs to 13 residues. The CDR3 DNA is TGTGCCAGTAGGAGCTCTGGGGCCAACGTCCTGACTTTC. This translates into CASRSSGANVLTF.

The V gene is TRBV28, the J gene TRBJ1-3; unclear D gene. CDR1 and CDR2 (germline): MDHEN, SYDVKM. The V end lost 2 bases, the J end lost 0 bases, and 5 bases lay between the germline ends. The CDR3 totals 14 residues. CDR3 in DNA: TGTGCCAGCAGTTTAGGTCTCTCTGGAAACACCATATATTTT. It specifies CASSLGLSGNTIYF.